This T cell receptor beta chain stems from a study of read filtering for tumor transcriptome and immune sequencing. This library used about 400 ng RNA and molecular barcoded adaptors spanning alpha/delta and beta/gamma chains. TCRdb reprocessed the reads via MiXCR and lists one record per CDR3 protein. The sample lists about 90,000 distinct CDR3 sequences, 12% occurring once. Germline V gene lookup returns CDR1 MDHEN and CDR2 SYDVKM. This CDR3 contains 13 residues. V dropped 5 bases and J dropped 6; count of bases not matched to a gene: 6. This clonotype was recorded at least ten times. Sequences were obtained from a population of CD138-negative cells sorted from bone marrow. This TCR derives from a donor at least 40 years old with multiple myeloma. The chain couples TRBV28 to TRBJ1-2; TRBD1 agrees at 7 bases. CDR3 amino acids: CASSRYRGNGYTF. The CDR3 DNA sequence: TGTGCCAGCAGTCGATACAGGGGAAATGGCTACACCTTC.